The rows below give T cell receptor beta chains drawn from one sample of a study of blood T cell repertoires in COVID-19. Data came from immunoSEQ multiplex PCR; TCRdb stores just in-frame clones and leaves some out. Among 200,000 to 250,000 clones listed, around 89% were seen once. The specimen sequenced was peripheral blood. These receptors were collected from a middle-aged woman with acute or convalescent COVID-19. CDR3s include the opening cysteine and the closing phenylalanine or tryptophan. Fields, in order: J gene, D gene, V gene, clone size, CDR3 protein, CDR3 DNA. A D gene is named only where the DNA matches it firmly. Size values are once, few and many counts, or a class for expanded clones, and some rows have none.

>TRBJ1-1|NA|TRBV19|NA
CASSNGRAGRRAGTEAFF
TGTGCCAGTAGTAATGGGCGGGCAGGTCGGCGCGCTGGCACTGAAGCTTTCTTT
>TRBJ1-2|NA|TRBV7-9|NA
CASSLDPRVAYTF
TGTGCCAGCAGCTTAGACCCCAGGGTTGCATACACCTTC
>TRBJ1-1|NA|TRBV2|NA
CASRLEVTEAFF
TGTGCCAGCAGGTTAGAAGTTACTGAAGCTTTCTTT
>TRBJ1-6|TRBD1|TRBV28|NA
CASSDTGQKISSPLHF
TGTGCCAGCAGTGACACGGGACAGAAGATTAGTTCACCCCTCCACTTT
>TRBJ1-6|NA|TRBV6-5|once
CASRTLDRNSPLHF
TGTGCCAGCAGAACCTTGGACAGAAATTCACCCCTCCACTTT
>TRBJ2-1|NA|TRBV30|NA
CAWSVSLADPSSYNEQFF
TGTGCCTGGAGTGTAAGTTTAGCTGACCCGAGCTCCTACAATGAGCAGTTCTTC
>TRBJ2-1|NA|TRBV5-6|NA
CASSFVEGSNEQFF
TGTGCCAGCAGCTTTGTGGAGGGCTCCAATGAGCAGTTCTTC
>TRBJ2-3|NA|TRBV12-3/TRBV12-4|NA
CASRRTSTDTQYF
TGTGCCAGCAGACGGACTAGCACAGATACGCAGTATTTT
>TRBJ2-2|TRBD1|TRBV30|NA
CAWVLDRGATGELFF
TGTGCCTGGGTCCTGGACAGGGGGGCCACCGGGGAGCTGTTTTTT
>TRBJ1-4|NA|TRBV30|NA
CAWSVRVHEKLFF
TGTGCCTGGAGTGTACGGGTTCATGAAAAACTGTTTTTT
>TRBJ1-2|TRBD1|TRBV10-3|NA
CAIRGGQNYGYTF
TGTGCCATCAGGGGGGGACAGAACTATGGCTACACCTTC
>TRBJ1-5|NA|TRBV5-1|NA
CASSLAGGDGNQPQHF
TGCGCCAGCAGCTTGGCTGGCGGTGACGGAAATCAGCCCCAGCATTTT
>TRBJ1-1|NA|TRBV7-3|NA
CASSLQGSNTEAFF
TGTGCCAGCAGCCTACAGGGCTCGAACACTGAAGCTTTCTTT
>TRBJ2-5|NA|TRBV6-1|NA
CASSEGQGLAREETQYF
TGTGCCAGCAGTGAGGGGCAGGGGTTGGCTAGAGAAGAGACCCAGTACTTC
>TRBJ1-2|NA|TRBV19|NA
CAGLKGGGSYTF
TGTGCCGGATTGAAGGGGGGGGGAAGCTACACCTTC
>TRBJ2-5|TRBD2|TRBV9|NA
CASSVYGGDQETQYF
TGTGCCAGCAGCGTATACGGGGGGGACCAAGAGACCCAGTACTTC
>TRBJ2-3|NA|TRBV2|NA
CASSEALRDTQYF
TGTGCCAGCAGTGAAGCGCTCCGGGATACGCAGTATTTT
>TRBJ2-2|TRBD1|TRBV5-6|once
CASSLGQGIGELFF
TGTGCCAGCAGCCTGGGACAGGGGATCGGGGAGCTGTTTTTT
>TRBJ2-2|NA|TRBV2|NA
CASMIVDTTGELFF
TGTGCCAGTATGATTGTGGACACGACCGGGGAGCTGTTTTTT
>TRBJ1-3|TRBD1|TRBV2|NA
CASSRGPIGNTIYF
TGTGCCAGCAGCAGGGGGCCTATTGGAAACACCATATATTTT
>TRBJ2-4|NA|TRBV3-1/TRBV3-2|NA
CASSQDSLNIQYF
TGTGCCAGCAGCCAGGACAGTTTAAACATTCAGTACTTC
>TRBJ1-2|NA|TRBV11-2|NA
CASSEDTYNYGYTF
TGTGCCAGCAGCGAGGACACGTACAACTATGGCTACACCTTC
>TRBJ1-1|NA|TRBV15|NA
CATSRRRERGEAFF
TGTGCCACCAGCAGAAGGCGTGAAAGGGGTGAAGCTTTCTTT
>TRBJ1-1|NA|TRBV9|once
CASSVGAGGLATEAFF
TGTGCCAGCAGCGTAGGGGCAGGAGGGTTGGCCACTGAAGCTTTCTTT
>TRBJ1-5|NA|TRBV19|few
CASQLGGNQPQHF
TGTGCCAGTCAGTTAGGGGGCAATCAGCCCCAGCATTTT
>TRBJ2-1|NA|TRBV9|NA
CASSTYGILYNEQFF
TGTGCCAGCAGCACATACGGGATTCTTTACAATGAGCAGTTCTTC
>TRBJ1-1|NA|TRBV7-9|NA
CASSSQWNTEAFF
TGTGCCAGCAGCTCACAGTGGAATACTGAAGCTTTCTTT
>TRBJ1-2|TRBD1|TRBV24-1|NA
CATSDRTGYGYTF
TGTGCCACCAGTGACCGGACAGGGTATGGCTACACCTTC
>TRBJ1-4|NA|TRBV11-3|NA
CASSLDTATNEKLFF
TGTGCCAGCAGCTTAGACACAGCAACTAATGAAAAACTGTTTTTT
>TRBJ1-1|NA|TRBV21-1|NA
CASSKDGGPGKNTEAFF
TGTGCCAGCAGCAAAGACGGGGGGCCCGGGAAGAACACTGAAGCTTTCTTT
>TRBJ2-3|TRBD2|TRBV11-2|NA
CASSLEGGGPTDTQYF
TGTGCCAGCAGCTTAGAGGGCGGGGGGCCCACAGATACGCAGTATTTT
>TRBJ1-5|TRBD1|TRBV19|NA
CASRKGAEGQPQHF
TGTGCCAGTAGGAAGGGGGCCGAAGGGCAGCCCCAGCATTTT
>TRBJ1-6|TRBD1|TRBV3-1/TRBV3-2|NA
CASSRQGGSPLHF
TGTGCCAGCAGCCGACAGGGTGGTTCACCCCTCCACTTT
>TRBJ1-1|TRBD1|TRBV10-2|NA
CASRTGTEAFF
TGCGCCAGCAGGACAGGGACTGAAGCTTTCTTT
>TRBJ1-5|NA|TRBV21-1|NA
CASSKEERCNQPQHF
TGTGCCAGCAGCAAAGAAGAACGGTGCAATCAGCCCCAGCATTTT
>TRBJ1-4|TRBD1|TRBV12-3/TRBV12-4|NA
CASSRGQGLFF
TGTGCCAGCAGTCGTGGACAGGGACTGTTTTTT
>TRBJ1-6|NA|TRBV5-1|NA
CASSRGGNSSYNSPLHF
TGCGCCAGCAGCCGAGGAGGGAATAGCTCCTATAATTCACCCCTCCACTTT
>TRBJ2-1|TRBD1|TRBV6-5|NA
CASRVGQGVAFF
TGTGCCAGCAGGGTAGGACAGGGCGTAGCGTTCTTC
>TRBJ1-2|NA|TRBV29-1|NA
CSVKIQASNYGYTF
TGCAGCGTTAAGATACAGGCGTCTAACTATGGCTACACCTTC
>TRBJ2-3|TRBD2|TRBV2|NA
CASSGNSGGFPRDTQYF
TGTGCCAGCAGCGGAAATAGCGGGGGGTTCCCCAGAGATACGCAGTATTTT
>TRBJ1-4|NA|TRBV6-1|NA
CVSSEEGGGNEKLFF
TGTGTCAGCAGTGAAGAGGGTGGAGGGAATGAAAAACTGTTTTTT
>TRBJ2-3|TRBD2|TRBV5-4|NA
CASSLWTSGTDTQYF
TGTGCCAGCAGCTTGTGGACTAGCGGTACAGATACGCAGTATTTT
>TRBJ1-4|NA|TRBV9|NA
CASSVAPQANEKLFF
TGTGCCAGCAGCGTAGCTCCCCAGGCTAATGAAAAACTGTTTTTT
>TRBJ1-5|NA|TRBV6-5|NA
CASSQGRGGLGPQHF
TGTGCCAGCAGCCAAGGTCGCGGGGGCTTGGGGCCCCAGCATTTT
>TRBJ2-2|TRBD1|TRBV5-1|once
CASSFHPPGTGDTGELFF
TGCGCCAGCAGCTTCCACCCCCCCGGGACAGGGGACACCGGGGAGCTGTTTTTT
>TRBJ1-1|NA|TRBV29-1|NA
CSVEGMNTEAFF
TGCAGCGTTGAAGGTATGAACACTGAAGCTTTCTTT
>TRBJ2-1|NA|TRBV11-3|once
CASSPGGSLYNEQFF
TGTGCCAGCAGCCCAGGGGGGTCGCTCTACAATGAGCAGTTCTTC
>TRBJ1-2|NA|TRBV9|once
CASSVATGQSGYTF
TGTGCCAGCAGCGTAGCTACTGGGCAGAGTGGCTACACCTTC
>TRBJ1-2|TRBD1|TRBV6-5|few
CASSQDRTYGYTF
TGTGCCAGCAGTCAGGACAGGACGTATGGCTACACCTTC
>TRBJ1-2|NA|TRBV25-1|NA
CASSLRSYGYTF
TGTGCCAGCAGTTTGAGATCGTATGGCTACACCTTC
>TRBJ2-4|TRBD1|TRBV5-1|NA
CASSLEGQGRGNIQYF
TGCGCCAGCAGCTTGGAGGGACAGGGAAGAGGGAACATTCAGTACTTC
>TRBJ2-2|TRBD1|TRBV6-5|NA
CASSPRTGGSGELFF
TGTGCCAGCAGTCCAAGGACAGGGGGCTCCGGGGAGCTGTTTTTT
>TRBJ1-2|NA|TRBV14|NA
CASSQVDRFYGYTF
TGTGCCAGCAGCCAAGTAGACAGGTTCTATGGCTACACCTTC
>TRBJ2-1|TRBD1|TRBV5-1|many
CASSLGLQGGEQFF
TGCGCCAGCAGCTTGGGACTACAGGGGGGTGAGCAGTTCTTC
>TRBJ1-5|NA|TRBV15|few
CATSSHEQPQHF
TGTGCCACCAGCAGTCATGAGCAGCCCCAGCATTTT
>TRBJ2-5|TRBD2|TRBV2|NA
CASLTGGWGGKETQYF
TGTGCCAGCCTCACTGGGGGGTGGGGAGGGAAAGAGACCCAGTACTTC
>TRBJ1-2|TRBD1|TRBV5-1|once
CASSLADRANYGYTF
TGCGCCAGCAGCTTGGCCGACAGGGCTAACTATGGCTACACCTTC
>TRBJ1-4|NA|TRBV11-2|once
CASSFEGRANEKLFF
TGTGCCAGCAGCTTTGAGGGAAGGGCTAATGAAAAACTGTTTTTT
>TRBJ2-3|TRBD2|TRBV18|NA
CASSSGLAGGAQYF
TGTGCCAGCTCATCGGGACTAGCGGGGGGTGCGCAGTATTTT
>TRBJ1-2|NA|TRBV6-5|NA
CASSYSIPDGYTF
TGTGCCAGCAGTTACTCGATCCCAGATGGCTACACCTTC